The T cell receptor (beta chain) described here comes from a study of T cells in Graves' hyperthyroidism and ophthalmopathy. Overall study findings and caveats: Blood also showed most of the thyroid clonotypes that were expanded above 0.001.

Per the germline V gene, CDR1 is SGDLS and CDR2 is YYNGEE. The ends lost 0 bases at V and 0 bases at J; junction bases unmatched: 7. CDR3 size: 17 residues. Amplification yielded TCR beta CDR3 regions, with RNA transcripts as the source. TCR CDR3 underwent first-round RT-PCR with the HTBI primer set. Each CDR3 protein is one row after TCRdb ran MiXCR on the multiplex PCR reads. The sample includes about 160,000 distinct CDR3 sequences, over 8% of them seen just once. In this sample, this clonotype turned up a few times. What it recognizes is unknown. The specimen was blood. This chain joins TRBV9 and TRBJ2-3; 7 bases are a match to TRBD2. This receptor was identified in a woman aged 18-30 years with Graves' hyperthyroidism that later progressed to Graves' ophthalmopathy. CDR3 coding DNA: TGTGCCAGCAGCGTAGCTAGCGGAACGACTAGCACAGATACGCAGTATTTT. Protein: CASSVASGTTSTDTQYF.